The present TCR beta chain was sequenced within a study of cytomegalovirus exposure and HLA in healthy donors. PCR involved 60 Vbeta and 13 Jbeta primers. Profiling relied on immunoSEQ multiplex PCR, and the TCRdb table lists in-frame clones only, not all of them. The sample lists 150,000 to 200,000 clones; roughly 80% were seen once. This clone was recorded only once. Its target is unknown. The CDR3 has 15 residues. Germline-derived CDR1 and CDR2 are LGHNA and YSLEER. The J segment lost 5 bases and the V segment lost 0 bases, leaving 6 bases of the junction unmatched. General observations from the study: With high specificity and sensitivity, the classifier reportedly diagnosed cytomegalovirus status.

V and J are TRBV4-3 and TRBJ1-2; TRBD1 matches at 7 bases. The sequence was obtained from a human donor in good health. Sequences were obtained from PBMCs. Written as DNA, the CDR3 is TGCGCCAGCAGCCAAGATTGGGGACAGACTTATGGCTACACCTTC. The encoded protein is CASSQDWGQTYGYTF.